The clone carrying this T cell receptor (beta chain) came up a few times. The V gene lost 2 bases and the J gene lost 4 bases, with 11 bases spanning the gap. The CDR3 is 14 amino acids. Germline CDR1 reads SGHVS; CDR2 reads FNYEAQ. Researchers amplified the TCR beta CDR3 regions from RNA transcripts. First-round RT-PCR with HTBI primers amplified the TCR CDR3 region. One entry per CDR3 protein results from TCRdb running MiXCR on the multiplex PCR reads. The table records roughly 300,000 distinct CDR3 sequences, roughly 18% of them present only once. These data originate in a study of T cells in Graves' hyperthyroidism and ophthalmopathy. Those with hyperthyroidism were 18 to 65 years old, newly diagnosed, and ill for under 2 months.

The chain is built from TRBV7-6 and TRBJ2-5, with a possible D match to TRBD1 (6 bases). The TCR sequence derives from a woman in her forties or fifties with Graves' hyperthyroidism. Sample: blood. The CDR3 protein is CASSLRTEGETQYF. DNA for the CDR3: TGTGCCAGCAGCTTAAGGACAGAGGGAGAGACCCAGTACTTC. Full variable domain (remainder filled in from reference TRBV7-6 and TRBJ2-5): GAGVSQSPRYKVTKRGQDVALRCDPISGHVSLYWYRQALGQGPEFLTYFNYEAQQDKSGLPNDRFSAERPEGSISTLTIQRTEQRDSAMYRCASSLRTEGETQYFGPGTRLLVL.